The 16 T cell receptor beta chains below were found in one sample sequenced in a study of fetal regulatory T cell absence and autoimmunity (dated by TCRdb to 2016 to 2017). Library method: the immunoSEQ multiplex PCR assay. TCRdb re-hosts the immuneACCESS table, in-frame sequences only. Its copies lack some clones; in the studies checked, an unresolved V gene accounts for under half of them, and the cause for the rest is not known. The sample table holds roughly 95,000 clones, of which roughly 70% were seen once. 2% of the sample rests with the top ten. Sequences were obtained from pancreas tissue. The receptors come from a male donor with IPEX syndrome.

The V and J genes are TRBV19 and TRBJ2-7, with D tentatively TRBD1 or TRBD2 (6 bases each). Germline CDR1 is LNHDA and CDR2 is SQIVND (reference sequence). The CDR3 sequence is 14 residues long. Trimming took off 6 bases at V and 3 bases at J, with 15 bases between the two ends. The CDR3 loop is CASSPTGGDYEQYF. DNA for the CDR3: TGTGCCAGTAGCCCGACAGGAGGGGACTACGAGCAGTACTTC.

This clone was detected once. The V and J genes are TRBV12-5 and TRBJ2-3; 7 nucleotides match TRBD2. Germline CDR1 reads LGHNT; CDR2 reads FRNRAP. The ends lost 3 bases at V and 3 bases at J; junction bases unmatched: 6. The CDR3 covers 15 residues. The DNA of the CDR3 is TGTGCTAGTGGTTTAGGTTTCGGGAGGACAGATACGCAGTATTTT. Amino acid sequence: CASGLGFGRTDTQYF.

The CDR3, as DNA: TGTGCCAGCAGTGCCGGGACAACTAACTATGGCTACACCTTC. This gives the protein CASSAGTTNYGYTF. The chain recombines TRBV2 with TRBJ1-2; D may be TRBD1 (6 bases). V was cut by 4 bases and J by 0 bases, with 9 bases left in between. This CDR3 has 14 amino acids. The germline gives CDR1 SNHLY, CDR2 FYNNEI.

The V gene is TRBV6-6, the J gene TRBJ2-7; perhaps TRBD1 as D (5 bases). The ends were cut back, 7 bases at V and 2 bases at J, with 12 bases in the middle. The CDR3 consists of 13 residues. Germline V gene sequence: CDR1 MNHNY, CDR2 SVGAGI (reference sequence). Here the CDR3 DNA reads TGTGCCAGCACCCGACAGCGACCCTACGAGCAGTACTTC. Translated, it gives CASTRQRPYEQYF.

The J gene is TRBJ1-4, the V gene TRBV4-3; D is ambiguous. Germline V gene data show CDR1 as LGHNA and CDR2 as YSLEER. CDR3 length: 17 residues. V lost 0 bases and J lost 0, with 11 bases in between. The DNA of the CDR3 is TGCGCCAGCAGCCAAGATCGGGGTACCGCAACTAATGAAAAACTGTTTTTT. This encodes CASSQDRGTATNEKLFF.

The chain uses TRBV18 and TRBJ1-2, with 8 bases lining up with TRBD1. J was trimmed by 4 bases and V by 1 base; bases with no gene match: 2. The CDR3 is 14 amino acids. CDR1 and CDR2 from the germline V gene are KGHSH and LQKENI. CDR3 sequence (DNA): TGTGCCAGCTCACCACGGACAGGGAGCTATGGCTACACCTTC. Protein product: CASSPRTGSYGYTF.

This clone has more than one count but fewer than ten. The chain has TRBV10-3 and TRBJ2-7; 9 bases are shared with TRBD1. V gave up 6 bases and J gave up 2 bases; unmatched junction bases: 2. Germline V gene data show CDR1 as ENHRY and CDR2 as SYGVKD. This CDR3 comprises 13 residues. The CDR3 coding sequence is TGTGCCATCAGACGACAGGGGGCCTACGAGCAGTACTTC. Translating it yields CAIRRQGAYEQYF.

In DNA form, the CDR3 reads TGTGCCAGCTCACCTATGGTAGCGGGAGGATTTACCTACGAGCAGTACTTC. Its protein product is CASSPMVAGGFTYEQYF. The rearrangement links TRBV18 to TRBJ2-7, with TRBD2 matching 10 bases. Losses at the gene ends were 3 bases for V and 2 bases for J; bases not matched to a gene: 10. CDR3 length: 17 amino acids. Germline CDR1 reads KGHSH; CDR2 reads LQKENI.

The chain recombines TRBV15 with TRBJ2-1; maybe TRBD1 (5 bases). Deletions cut 0 bases from V and 5 bases from J, with 20 bases between. Germline values: CDR1 LNHNV, CDR2 YYDKDF (reference sequence). CDR3 size: 18 residues. CDR3 protein: CATSRDRGLRALDNEQFF. CDR3 coding DNA: TGTGCCACCAGCAGAGATAGGGGTTTACGGGCCCTTGACAATGAGCAGTTCTTC. The full variable domain, in which reference TRBV15 and TRBJ2-1 provide the parts outside the CDR3, is DAMVIQNPRYQVTQFGKPVTLSCSQTLNHNVMYWYQQKSSQAPKLLFHYYDKDFNNEADTPDNFQSRRPNTSFCFLDIRSPGLGDTAMYLCATSRDRGLRALDNEQFFGPGTRLTVL.

The chain couples TRBV29-1 to TRBJ1-5, with 7 bases aligning to TRBD1. CDR1 is SQVTM, CDR2 ANQGSEA, per germline. J was trimmed by 4 bases and V by 4 bases; bases with no gene match: 4. The CDR3 consists of 13 residues. For the CDR3, the DNA is TGCAGCGTTGGAGCAGGGGGAAATCAGCCCCAGCATTTT. It specifies CSVGAGGNQPQHF.

The chain carries TRBV2 and TRBJ2-3; 8 positions match TRBD2. Unmatched junction bases numbered 5, after V lost 8 bases and J lost 1 base. This CDR3 comprises 14 residues. Germline V gene data show CDR1 as SNHLY and CDR2 as FYNNEI. This chain's CDR3 is CASPGTRGTDTQYF. The CDR3 DNA reads as TGTGCCAGCCCCGGGACTAGGGGCACAGATACGCAGTATTTT.

The CDR3 DNA is TGTGCCAGCAGCAAAGCACAGGGAACCTACGAGCAGTACTTC. Its translation: CASSKAQGTYEQYF. The gene calls are TRBV21-1 and TRBJ2-7; TRBD1, the table's D call, was not compared with the DNA. TRBV21-1 is a known pseudogene. The CDR3 totals 14 residues.

The chain uses TRBV15 and TRBJ2-2; a possible D gene is TRBD2 (5 bases). Germline V gives CDR1 LNHNV, CDR2 YYDKDF (reference sequence). The CDR3 covers 16 residues. Trimming cost V 3 bases and J 7 bases, with 18 bases left between them. CDR3 nucleotide sequence: TGTGCCACCAGCAGGGCAACTCGAGGACTCCACGGGGAGCTGTTTTTT. Translating it yields CATSRATRGLHGELFF.

CDR3 sequence reads: CASRTSGGETQYF. The CDR3 DNA sequence: TGTGCCAGCAGGACTAGCGGGGGGGAGACCCAGTACTTC. This chain uses TRBV6-6 with TRBJ2-5; 13 bases fit TRBD2. This CDR3 region has 13 residues. CDR1 and CDR2 (germline): MNHNY, SVGAGI (reference sequence). Trimming cost V 6 bases and J 5 bases; bases outside gene matches: 0.

The CDR3 DNA reads as TGTGCCAGCAGTGGAATGGGACTAGCAACTGGGGAGCTGTTTTTT. This gives the protein CASSGMGLATGELFF. J is TRBJ2-2 and V is TRBV2; 9 positions agree with TRBD2. The CDR3 has 15 residues. The J segment lost 8 bases and the V segment lost 4 bases, leaving 8 bases of the junction unmatched. Germline V gene sequence: CDR1 SNHLY, CDR2 FYNNEI.

This rearrangement joins TRBV4-1 to TRBJ2-5, with 11 nucleotides matching TRBD2. This CDR3 is 18 amino acids long. V was clipped by 6 bases and J by 1 base; unmatched bases: 13. Germline V gene sequence: CDR1 MGHRA, CDR2 YSYEKL. The CDR3 loop reads CASSRTSGRIGAQETQYF. The CDR3, as DNA: TGCGCCAGCAGTCGTACTAGCGGGAGAATCGGGGCCCAAGAGACCCAGTACTTC.